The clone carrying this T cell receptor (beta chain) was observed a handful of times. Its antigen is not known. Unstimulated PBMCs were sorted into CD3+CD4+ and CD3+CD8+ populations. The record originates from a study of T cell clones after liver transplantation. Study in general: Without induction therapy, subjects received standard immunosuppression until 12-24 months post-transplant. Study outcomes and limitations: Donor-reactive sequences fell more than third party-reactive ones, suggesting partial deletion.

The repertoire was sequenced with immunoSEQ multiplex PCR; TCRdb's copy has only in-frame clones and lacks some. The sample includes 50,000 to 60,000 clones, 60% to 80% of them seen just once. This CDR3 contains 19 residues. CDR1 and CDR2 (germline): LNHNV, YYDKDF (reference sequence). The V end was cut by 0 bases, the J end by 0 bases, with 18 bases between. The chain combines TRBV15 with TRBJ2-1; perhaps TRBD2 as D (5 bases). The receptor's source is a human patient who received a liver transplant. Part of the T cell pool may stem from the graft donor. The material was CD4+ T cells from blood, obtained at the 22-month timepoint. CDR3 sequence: CATSRDHPLATSSYNEQFF. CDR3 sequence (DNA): TGTGCCACCAGCAGAGATCACCCCTTAGCGACCAGCTCCTACAATGAGCAGTTCTTC.